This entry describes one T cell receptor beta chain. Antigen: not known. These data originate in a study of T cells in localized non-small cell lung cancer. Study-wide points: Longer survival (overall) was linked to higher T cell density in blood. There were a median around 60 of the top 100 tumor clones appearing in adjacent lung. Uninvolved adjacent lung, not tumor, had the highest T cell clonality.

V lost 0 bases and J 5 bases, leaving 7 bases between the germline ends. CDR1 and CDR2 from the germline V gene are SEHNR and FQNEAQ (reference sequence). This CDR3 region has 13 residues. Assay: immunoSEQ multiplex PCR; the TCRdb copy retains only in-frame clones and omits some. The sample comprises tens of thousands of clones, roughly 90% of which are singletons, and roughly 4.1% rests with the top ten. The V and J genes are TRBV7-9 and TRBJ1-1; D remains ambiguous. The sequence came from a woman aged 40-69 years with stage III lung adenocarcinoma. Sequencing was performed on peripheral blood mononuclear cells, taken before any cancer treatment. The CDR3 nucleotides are TGTGCCAGCAGCTTAGCGTCGGGAACTGAAGCTTTCTTT. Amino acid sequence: CASSLASGTEAFF.